The T cell receptor (beta chain) under discussion was sequenced for a study of blood T cell repertoires in COVID-19. For the study at large: Sites across the United States, Italy and Spain contributed samples from acute and convalescent COVID-19. Nucleic acid was either cDNA or gDNA, and it came from T cells, B-cell-depleted T cells, or PBMCs.

Per the authors' pipeline: From reference gene primer amplification, estimates of nucleated cell counts were derived. The method was immunoSEQ multiplex PCR; TCRdb's version includes in-frame clones alone and lacks a portion of them. Clone size and V and J calls were adopted from that table, with D and trimming inferred from the DNA. Altogether about 160,000 clones are present, 80% to 95% being singletons, with the ten largest covering around 4.6%. V gave up 3 bases and J gave up 2 bases; unmatched junction bases: 3. The CDR3 consists of 16 residues. Germline V gives CDR1 SGHNT, CDR2 YYREEE (reference sequence).

The source material was peripheral blood. The chain has TRBV5-4 and TRBJ2-5; 14 nucleotides match TRBD2. The clonotype originates from a woman in her 50s with acute or convalescent COVID-19. CDR3 residues: CASSSGLAGVQETQYF. CDR3 nucleotide sequence: TGTGCCAGCAGCTCGGGACTAGCGGGGGTACAAGAGACCCAGTACTTC.